These 24 T cell receptor beta chains originate from one sample sequenced in a study of control samples from healthy donors and cancer patients. Profiled with immunoSEQ multiplex PCR; TCRdb holds only in-frame clones, not every one. The table lists some 15,000 clones, around 87% of them singletons. Sequenced: PBMCs. The receptors derive from a woman in her 70s with colorectal cancer.

The chain combines TRBV5-4 with TRBJ2-1; 7 bases align to TRBD2. J lost 0 bases, V lost 4 bases, and 10 bases had no gene match. Germline CDR1 is SGHNT and CDR2 is YYREEE (reference sequence). This CDR3 is built from 17 residues. The CDR3 DNA follows: TGTGCCAGCAGCGGGAGATTAGCGGGTTACTCCTACAATGAGCAGTTCTTC. It encodes CASSGRLAGYSYNEQFF.

The rearrangement links TRBV3-1 (or the pseudogene TRBV3-2) to TRBJ1-2, with 7 bases that match TRBD1. Germline V gives CDR1 LGHDT, CDR2 YNNKEL (reference sequence). After removal of 7 bases from V and 6 bases from J, the junction contained 14 bases not matched to a gene. CDR3 length: 15 residues. The CDR3 sequence is CASNDRDSPDDGYTF. CDR3 sequence (DNA): TGTGCCAGCAACGACCGGGACAGTCCTGATGATGGCTACACCTTC.

The rearrangement uses TRBV30 and TRBJ2-1, with unresolved D. Trimming shortened V by 8 bases and J by 2 bases, and 16 bases separated the two germline ends. The germline gives CDR1 GTSNPN, CDR2 SVGIG (reference sequence). The CDR3 has 14 amino acids. The CDR3 region is CARTSYNTYNEQFF. In nucleotides, the CDR3 is TGTGCCCGGACGAGCTACAATACCTACAATGAGCAGTTCTTC.

This CDR3 reads CSASPEAFF. As DNA, the CDR3 is TGCAGTGCTTCCCCGGAAGCTTTCTTT. The chain links TRBV20-1 to TRBJ1-1; D not resolved. There are 9 residues in the CDR3. Germline CDR1 DFQATT, CDR2 SNEGSKA (reference sequence). V dropped 5 bases and J dropped 8 bases, with 6 bases sitting between them.

The chain employs TRBV9 and TRBJ2-6; 11 bases line up with TRBD2. Germline CDR1 SGDLS, CDR2 YYNGEE. V was clipped by 4 bases and J by 0 bases; unmatched bases: 6. The CDR3 length is 18 residues. The CDR3: CASSQATSGTSGANVLTF. In nucleotides, the CDR3 is TGTGCCAGCAGCCAAGCGACTAGCGGGACCTCTGGGGCCAACGTCCTGACTTTC.

This clone was found once. V and J are TRBV11-3 and TRBJ2-7; TRBD2 agrees at 8 bases. This CDR3 region has 16 residues. Germline CDR1 and CDR2: SGHNT and YENEEA. V shed 3 bases and J 2 bases; nucleotides not matched to a gene: 9. CDR3 coding DNA: TGTGCCAGCAGCTTCTGGGCTAGCGGGTCCGCCTACGAGCAGTACTTC. Residues: CASSFWASGSAYEQYF.

The V and J genes are TRBV7-2 and TRBJ2-7, with no clear D. Germline V CDR1 and CDR2: SGHTA, FQGNSA. CDR3 length: 13 amino acids. Trimming removed 4 bases at V and 3 bases at J, with 10 bases between. CDR3 loop: CASSSSPGYEQYF. In DNA form, the CDR3 reads TGTGCCAGCAGCTCATCACCCGGCTACGAGCAGTACTTC.

The chain uses TRBV19 and TRBJ1-6, with 11 bases matching TRBD1. This CDR3 contains 14 residues. V gave up 10 bases and J gave up 9 bases; unmatched junction bases: 8. Germline CDR1 reads LNHDA; CDR2 reads SQIVND (reference sequence). The CDR3, as DNA: TGTGCCACAAAGTGGGGGACAGGGGGTTCACCCCTCCACTTT. Amino acids: CATKWGTGGSPLHF.

The chain employs TRBV10-3 and TRBJ1-6, with 10 bases fitting TRBD1. The germline V gene encodes CDR1 ENHRY and CDR2 SYGVKD. The CDR3 length is 18 residues. Trimming took 6 bases from V and 0 from J; bases not matched to a gene: 8. CDR3 loop: CAISETGGFSSYNSPLHF. The CDR3 DNA follows: TGTGCCATCAGCGAGACAGGGGGCTTTAGCTCCTATAATTCACCCCTCCACTTT.

This sequence joins TRBV5-1 and TRBJ1-3; D not certain. Trimming left V 4 bases short and J 2 bases short, with 13 bases between. CDR1 is SGHRS and CDR2 is YFSETQ in the germline V gene. The length of the CDR3 is 15 residues. The CDR3 bases are TGCGCCAGCAGCCCGACTCCCGGAGCTGGAAACACCATATATTTT. This gives the protein CASSPTPGAGNTIYF.

The chain links TRBV7-8 to TRBJ2-5; 8 nucleotides line up with TRBD1. From germline, CDR1 is SGHVS and CDR2 FQNEAQ. This CDR3 has 15 amino acids. Trimming cost V 5 bases and J 4 bases; bases outside gene matches: 9. The CDR3, as DNA: TGTGCCAGCAGCCCAACCGGGACAGGAGGAGAGACCCAGTACTTC. It is translated as CASSPTGTGGETQYF. Full variable domain (outside the CDR3, taken from reference TRBV7-8 and TRBJ2-5): GAGVSQSPRYKVAKRGQDVALRCDPISGHVSLFWYQQALGQGPEFLTYFQNEAQLDKSGLPSDRFFAERPEGSVSTLKIQRTQQEDSAVYLCASSPTGTGGETQYFGPGTRLLVL.

The chain carries TRBV27 and TRBJ2-7; 8 bases align to TRBD1. CDR3 length: 14 amino acids. Germline CDR1 is MNHEY and CDR2 is SMNVEV (reference sequence). V shed 5 bases and J 2 bases; nucleotides not matched to a gene: 5. The DNA for the CDR3 is TGTGCCAGCAGTCTAGACAGGGGTACCTACGAGCAGTACTTC. Translation: CASSLDRGTYEQYF.

The chain combines TRBV18 with TRBJ1-4, with 9 bases lining up with TRBD1. This CDR3 has 21 amino acids. Germline V CDR1 and CDR2: KGHSH, LQKENI. The ends lost 2 bases at V and 3 bases at J; junction bases unmatched: 19. CDR3 DNA sequence: TGTGCCAGCTCACCAAAGGGGATCCCGGGACAGGGATTTCGCGCTAATGAAAAACTGTTTTTT. Translation: CASSPKGIPGQGFRANEKLFF.

The genes are TRBV21-1 and TRBJ1-6; TRBD1 is the table's D call, not checked against the DNA. TRBV21-1 is an annotated pseudogene. The CDR3 is 16 amino acids. In nucleotides, the CDR3 is TGTGCCAGCAGCAAAGCACAACAGGGACCTAATTCACCCCTCCACTTT. It encodes CASSKAQQGPNSPLHF.

This chain uses TRBV7-2 with TRBJ1-1, with D perhaps matching TRBD1 (6 bases). CDR1 and CDR2 (germline): SGHTA, FQGNSA. Trimming took 2 bases from V and 4 from J, leaving 14 bases between them. The CDR3 length is 15 residues. CDR3 bases: TGTGCCAGCAGCTTATGGGGAGGGGGGGTCACTGAAGCTTTCTTT. Encoded protein: CASSLWGGGVTEAFF.

The chain recombines TRBV9 with TRBJ1-1, with 11 bases that match TRBD1. The germline CDR1 and CDR2 sequences are SGDLS and YYNGEE. CDR3 size: 15 residues. The ends lost 2 bases at V and 6 bases at J; junction bases unmatched: 6. CDR3 region: CASSVRTGGDAEAFF. The CDR3 nucleotides are TGTGCCAGCAGCGTGAGGACAGGGGGCGACGCTGAAGCTTTCTTT.

This chain uses TRBV9 with TRBJ1-2, with D maybe TRBD1 (6 bases). Germline loops: CDR1 SGDLS, CDR2 YYNGEE. The ends were cut back, 0 bases at V and 4 bases at J, with 13 bases in the middle. The CDR3 has 15 amino acids. The CDR3 nucleotides read TGTGCCAGCAGCGTAGGGACAGTTCCTGGCTATGGCTACACCTTC. Protein sequence: CASSVGTVPGYGYTF.

The chain carries TRBV14 and TRBJ2-3, with D possibly being TRBD1 or TRBD2 (5 bases each). This CDR3 contains 13 residues. V lost 7 bases and J 6 bases, leaving 14 bases between the germline ends. Germline V CDR1 and CDR2: SGHDN, FVKESK. In nucleotides, the CDR3 is TGTGCCAGCAATGCAGGGACGCGCGATACGCAGTATTTT. Residues: CASNAGTRDTQYF.

This clone was recorded a few times. The gene calls are TRBV5-1 and TRBJ2-3; TRBD2 aligns across 10 bases. Germline V lookup: CDR1 SGHRS, CDR2 YFSETQ. This CDR3 comprises 15 residues. Trimming removed 5 bases from V and 6 bases from J; junction bases left unmatched: 9. The chain's CDR3 is CASSSGGSISDTQYF. CDR3 bases: TGCGCCAGCAGTAGCGGGGGGTCCATATCTGATACGCAGTATTTT.

This chain links TRBV3-1 (or the pseudogene TRBV3-2) with TRBJ2-5; 11 positions match TRBD1. V lost 6 bases to trimming and J lost 0 bases; unmatched junction nucleotides: 6. The CDR3 has 16 amino acids. Germline V gives CDR1 LGHDT, CDR2 YNNKEL (reference sequence). CDR3 nucleotides: TGTGCCAGCAGTTACCGGGACAGGGGGTACCAAGAGACCCAGTACTTC. This gives the protein CASSYRDRGYQETQYF.

The V call is TRBV10-3, the J call TRBJ2-4; 7 bases line up with TRBD2. V shed 2 bases, J shed 5 bases, and the junction held 12 bases outside the gene matches. CDR1 ENHRY and CDR2 SYGVKD come from the germline V gene. The CDR3 has 17 amino acids. CDR3 loop: CAISEPNGGKSQNIQYF. CDR3 coding DNA: TGTGCCATCAGTGAGCCGAACGGGGGGAAGTCACAAAACATTCAGTACTTC.

This clone was recorded only once. V gene TRBV18 combines with J gene TRBJ1-1; TRBD1 matches at 11 bases. Germline CDR1 reads KGHSH; CDR2 reads LQKENI. This CDR3 has 17 residues. J lost 0 bases, V lost 6 bases, and 9 bases had no gene match. CDR3 coding DNA: TGTGCCAGCTCGCCCCGGGACAGGGGGGGCCTGAACACTGAAGCTTTCTTT. Its translation is CASSPRDRGGLNTEAFF.

V is TRBV4-1 and J is TRBJ1-1, with D uncertain. The CDR3 consists of 16 residues. Between the trimmed V and J ends, which lost 2 bases and 1 base, there was a span of 14 bases. Germline-derived CDR1 and CDR2 are MGHRA and YSYEKL. The CDR3: CASSQKVTDSNTEAFF. CDR3 in DNA: TGCGCCAGCAGCCAAAAAGTTACCGACTCGAACACTGAAGCTTTCTTT.

This clone has just a few counts. V usage is TRBV4-3 and J usage is TRBJ1-2; a weak D match, TRBD1 (5 bases). Per germline, CDR1 LGHNA and CDR2 YSLEER. Between the trimmed V and J ends, which lost 1 base and 6 bases, there was a span of 15 bases. The CDR3 runs 15 residues. Here the CDR3 DNA reads TGCGCCAGCAGCCAAGCTATGCAGGGAAGAAATGGCTACACCTTC. Its protein is CASSQAMQGRNGYTF.